The 26 T cell receptor beta chains listed next were all sequenced from one sample in a study of T-cell reconstitution after alpha-beta-depleted transplantation in children. Unique molecular identifiers were incorporated into the prepared TCRbeta library. TCRdb independently ran MiXCR on the PCR reads; one entry per CDR3 protein. Among some 500,000 distinct CDR3 sequences listed, less than 35% were seen once. Sequences were derived from PBMCs from the stem cell graft donor, sampled from the stem cell graft. The receptor source for this set is a human donor who donated a stem cell graft to a child with aplastic anemia.

The gene calls are TRBV28 and TRBJ2-7; 9 bases align to TRBD2. V lost 3 bases to trimming and J lost 7 bases; unmatched junction nucleotides: 10. This CDR3 has 15 amino acids. From germline, CDR1 is MDHEN and CDR2 SYDVKM. The CDR3 spells CASSFAGGPSEEQYF. CDR3 nucleotides: TGTGCCAGCAGTTTCGCGGGAGGGCCCTCAGAAGAGCAGTACTTC.

The chain recombines TRBV6-1 with TRBJ1-5; no definite D call. The germline CDR1 and CDR2 sequences are MNHNS and SASEGT. This CDR3 is 12 amino acids long. The ends were cut back, 3 bases at V and 2 bases at J, with 2 bases in the middle. This CDR3 is CASSERNQPQHF. In DNA form, the CDR3 reads TGTGCCAGCAGTGAGCGCAATCAGCCCCAGCATTTT.

The gene calls are TRBV20-1 and TRBJ1-2; the D gene is possibly TRBD1 (6 bases). The CDR3 totals 13 residues. The germline V gene has CDR1 DFQATT and CDR2 SNEGSKA (reference sequence). The germline V and J ends were trimmed by 3 bases and 3 bases, with 11 bases remaining between them. The CDR3 here is CSASGGADYGYTF. The CDR3 DNA is TGCAGTGCTAGTGGGGGGGCTGACTATGGCTACACCTTC.

The V gene is TRBV20-1, the J gene TRBJ2-1, with 14 nucleotides matching TRBD2. Germline V gene lookup returns CDR1 DFQATT and CDR2 SNEGSKA (reference sequence). This CDR3 is 18 amino acids long. The ends lost 3 bases at V and 4 bases at J; junction bases unmatched: 11. The CDR3 DNA reads as TGCAGTGCTAGGCGGATGACTAGCGGGAGGGCCTCGTACAATGAGCAGTTCTTC. It codes for CSARRMTSGRASYNEQFF.

This clonotype was recorded once. This rearrangement joins TRBV5-1 to TRBJ2-5; D possibly matches TRBD1 or TRBD2 (5 bases each). Trimming shortened V by 0 bases and J by 5 bases, and 20 bases separated the two germline ends. The CDR3 is 17 residues long. The V gene's germline CDR1 is SGHRS and CDR2 YFSETQ. For the CDR3, the DNA is TGCGCCAGCAGCTTGGTACCGGGACCCTCGACCGGCGAGACCCAGTACTTC. Translating it yields CASSLVPGPSTGETQYF.

V usage is TRBV7-9 and J usage is TRBJ1-1; the match to TRBD1 covers 12 bases. This CDR3 comprises 15 residues. The V and J ends lost 1 base and 4 bases, in that order; junction bases with no gene match: 1. CDR1 and CDR2 (germline): SEHNR, FQNEAQ (reference sequence). CDR3 sequence reads: CASSLGGQGATEAFF. Here the CDR3 DNA reads TGTGCCAGCAGCTTAGGGGGACAGGGGGCCACTGAAGCTTTCTTT. The whole variable domain, filled in from reference TRBV7-9 and TRBJ1-1, reads DTGVSQNPRHKITKRGQNVTFRCDPISEHNRLYWYRQTLGQGPEFLTYFQNEAQLEKSRLLSDRFSAERPKGSFSTLEIQRTEQGDSAMYLCASSLGGQGATEAFFGQGTRLTVV.

This sequence joins TRBV20-1 and TRBJ2-3, with D perhaps given as TRBD1 or TRBD2 (5 bases each). The V gene's germline CDR1 is DFQATT and CDR2 SNEGSKA (reference sequence). The CDR3 is 14 amino acids. The CDR3 is CSKRVGASTDTQYF. DNA for the CDR3: TGCAGCAAACGGGTCGGGGCTAGCACAGATACGCAGTATTTT.

V and J are TRBV4-2 and TRBJ2-7, with TRBD2 identical over 7 bases. V dropped 1 base and J dropped 0; count of bases not matched to a gene: 18. CDR1 is LGHNA and CDR2 is YNFKEQ in the germline V gene. CDR3 length equals 20 residues. CDR3 sequence: CASSQVGPSFGGSSSYEQYF. In nucleotides, the CDR3 is TGTGCCAGCAGCCAAGTTGGCCCCTCCTTCGGCGGGAGCAGCTCCTACGAGCAGTACTTC.

This clonotype has just a few counts. CDR3 residues: CAWSRGGYLGAFF. The CDR3, as DNA: TGTGCCTGGAGTCGGGGCGGATACTTGGGAGCTTTCTTT. V and J are TRBV30 and TRBJ1-1, with D perhaps TRBD1 (5 bases). Germline V gene lookup returns CDR1 GTSNPN and CDR2 SVGIG (reference sequence). CDR3 length equals 13 residues. The V gene lost 2 bases and the J gene lost 10 bases, with 17 bases spanning the gap.

This clonotype turned up a few times. The CDR3 reads CASATGYTGELFF. The CDR3 DNA is TGTGCCAGTGCGACAGGCTACACCGGGGAGCTGTTTTTT. The chain couples TRBV6-1 to TRBJ2-2; D perhaps matches TRBD1 (6 bases). The CDR3 has 13 amino acids. The V and J ends lost 9 bases and 3 bases respectively, with 11 bases between them. Germline lookup yields CDR1 MNHNS and CDR2 SASEGT.

Many counts were recorded for this clonotype. This chain uses TRBV7-2 with TRBJ1-1; D perhaps matches TRBD1 (5 bases). Germline assignment: CDR1 SGHTA and CDR2 FQGNSA. Trimming took off 1 base at V and 1 base at J, with 13 bases between the two ends. The CDR3 spans 16 residues. CDR3 residues: CASSLGGLGGNTEAFF. In DNA form, the CDR3 reads TGTGCCAGCAGCTTAGGCGGCCTGGGGGGGAACACTGAAGCTTTCTTT.

Remarks on this clonotype: A much larger clonotype is one base distant, so this may be a read error. The chain links TRBV29-1 to TRBJ1-1; no firm D call. CDR3 length: 13 amino acids. Germline loops: CDR1 SQVTM, CDR2 ANQGSEA. The V gene lost 6 bases and the J gene lost 0 bases, with 11 bases spanning the gap. CDR3 sequence: CSVGHGLNTEAFF. The CDR3 bases are TGCAGCGTGGGCCACGGGCTGAACACTGAAGCTTTCTTT.

In DNA form, the CDR3 reads TGTGCCATCAAACCACTCCCCCGGACTGAAGCTTTCTTT. Its translation: CAIKPLPRTEAFF. The V gene is TRBV10-3, the J gene TRBJ1-1, with unresolved D. V was trimmed by 7 bases and J by 5 bases, leaving 14 bases between them. CDR1 is ENHRY and CDR2 is SYGVKD in the germline V gene. This CDR3 spans 13 amino acids.

The chain combines TRBV6-2 or TRBV6-3 with TRBJ2-3; 7 nucleotides agree with TRBD2. CDR1 and CDR2 from the germline V gene are MNHEY and SVGEGT. V lost 8 bases and J lost 1; bases outside the gene matches: 9. The CDR3 has 15 residues. CDR3 in DNA: TGTGCCAGCGATCTCTACGGGAGGCGCACAGATACGCAGTATTTT. Its translation: CASDLYGRRTDTQYF.

In this sample, this clonotype turned up a few times. The chain carries TRBV19 and TRBJ1-1; D remains unclear. The CDR3 length is 13 residues. V lost 3 bases, J lost 4 bases, and 9 bases lay in between. Germline loops: CDR1 LNHDA, CDR2 SQIVND (reference sequence). In DNA form, the CDR3 reads TGTGCCAGTAGTATTGTCCGCGGCACTGAAGCTTTCTTT. Its protein product is CASSIVRGTEAFF.

The genes are TRBV7-8 and TRBJ2-7; 8 bases are a match to TRBD2. The CDR3 totals 13 residues. CDR1 is SGHVS, CDR2 FQNEAQ, per germline. V lost 5 bases and J lost 2; bases outside the gene matches: 2. The CDR3 loop is CASSGGGTYEQYV. Written as DNA, the CDR3 is TGTGCCAGCAGCGGCGGGGGGACCTACGAGCAGTACGTC.

The chain has TRBV20-1 and TRBJ1-2; D gene uncertain. V lost 3 bases and J 8 bases, leaving 7 bases between the germline ends. The CDR3 runs 10 residues. Germline V gene data show CDR1 as DFQATT and CDR2 as SNEGSKA (reference sequence). This chain's CDR3 is CSASALGYTF. The CDR3 nucleotides are TGCAGTGCTAGCGCCCTAGGCTACACCTTC.

The V and J genes are TRBV7-2 and TRBJ2-1, with TRBD2 matching over 7 bases. The CDR3 runs 15 residues. Germline CDR1 reads SGHTA; CDR2 reads FQGNSA. After removal of 6 bases from V and 2 bases from J, the junction contained 7 bases not matched to a gene. The CDR3 DNA reads TGTGCCAGCAGAGGTGGGAGGGGACCCTACAATGAGCAGTTCTTC. Protein: CASRGGRGPYNEQFF.

CDR3: CASSYAGVAGWEEQFF. CDR3 coding DNA: TGTGCCAGCTCTTATGCGGGGGTAGCGGGTTGGGAGGAGCAGTTCTTC. This chain links TRBV9 with TRBJ2-1; 7 bases fit TRBD2. J was trimmed by 10 bases and V by 7 bases; bases with no gene match: 20. CDR3 size: 16 residues. Germline V CDR1 and CDR2: SGDLS, YYNGEE.

The chain is built from TRBV15 and TRBJ1-5; D gene unclear. Germline values: CDR1 LNHNV, CDR2 YYDKDF (reference sequence). The CDR3 runs to 14 residues. Trimming pared 5 bases from V and 1 base from J, leaving 9 bases between. CDR3 coding DNA: TGTGCCACCAGCGTTCAGGAGAGCAATCAGCCCCAGCATTTT. It is translated as CATSVQESNQPQHF.

This clonotype was observed many times. The chain combines TRBV29-1 with TRBJ1-2, with 10 bases fitting TRBD1. This CDR3 region has 17 residues. Germline CDR1 SQVTM, CDR2 ANQGSEA. With V trimmed by 0 bases and J by 2 bases, 9 bases remained unmatched. CDR3 sequence (DNA): TGCAGCGTTGAAGATCGTGGGGCGGGACAGGGGAACTATGGCTACACCTTC. This codes for CSVEDRGAGQGNYGYTF.

This sequence joins TRBV12-3 or TRBV12-4 and TRBJ2-3; 8 nucleotides agree with TRBD1. This CDR3 spans 16 amino acids. Unmatched junction bases numbered 15, after V lost 5 bases and J lost 8 bases. The CDR3 nucleotides read TGTGCCAGCAGTCCAGACCCGGGACAGGACGACCGTACGCAGTATTTT. This codes for CASSPDPGQDDRTQYF.

This clonotype has more than one count but fewer than ten. V gene TRBV27 combines with J gene TRBJ2-7, with D possibly being TRBD2 (5 bases). V was shortened by 5 bases and J by 4 bases, with 12 bases between the two germline ends. Per the germline V gene, CDR1 is MNHEY and CDR2 is SMNVEV (reference sequence). This CDR3 has 13 residues. The CDR3 coding sequence is TGTGCCAGCAGTATGGGAGAGGCTTACGAGCAGTACTTC. It translates to CASSMGEAYEQYF.

The gene calls are TRBV18 and TRBJ2-3, with D possibly being TRBD2 (6 bases). Germline V gene lookup returns CDR1 KGHSH and CDR2 LQKENI. Trimming took off 6 bases at V and 3 bases at J, with 13 bases between the two ends. This CDR3 region has 14 residues. The CDR3 sequence is CASSRNRETDTQYF. The DNA for the CDR3 is TGTGCCAGCTCTAGAAACCGGGAGACAGATACGCAGTATTTT.

The J gene is TRBJ1-2, the V gene TRBV11-2; weak D call: TRBD1 (6 bases). This CDR3 is built from 14 residues. Per the germline V gene, CDR1 is SGHAT and CDR2 is FQNNGV. V lost 7 bases to trimming and J lost 4 bases, with 16 bases between them. The CDR3 nucleotides are TGTGCCAGCAACAGGGAAGGGGGTCCCTATGGCTACACCTTC. Translating it yields CASNREGGPYGYTF.

This clonotype was observed a handful of times. The genes are TRBV12-3 or TRBV12-4 and TRBJ1-1; D not certain. The CDR3 is 13 residues long. V was shortened by 3 bases and J by 3 bases, with 8 bases between the two germline ends. CDR3 DNA: TGTGCCAGCAGTTTGACAAGACACACTGAAGCTTTCTTT. Amino acids: CASSLTRHTEAFF.